This entry lists 10 T cell receptor beta chains sequenced from one sample in a study of post-analysis software for immune sequencing data. Carried by the TCR beta cDNA libraries were unique molecular identifiers. In TCRdb, the PCR reads were re-called with MiXCR into one record per CDR3 protein. The top ten clones hold 10% to 12% of a sample with 600,000 to 700,000 distinct CDR3 sequences, 59% of them seen once. Findings and caveats of the study: In patients, TRBV5-6, TRBV5-1 and TRBV20-1 belonged to roughly 5 TRBV segments found more frequently than in controls.

These receptors have no known antigen. The sample comprised blood. The source of these receptors is a girl aged 2-10 years with multiple sclerosis.

This rearrangement joins TRBV5-6 to TRBJ1-5; D remains unclear. Germline assignment: CDR1 SGHDT and CDR2 YYEEEE. Trimming took off 4 bases at V and 5 bases at J, with 16 bases between the two ends. The CDR3 sequence is 15 residues long. In nucleotides, the CDR3 is TGTGCCAGCAGCCTCCGTCAGGCGGTTCATCAGCCCCAGCATTTT. Translation: CASSLRQAVHQPQHF.

The V gene is TRBV29-1, the J gene TRBJ2-3, with TRBD1 matching 8 bases. Trimming at V came to 2 bases and at J to 5 bases, leaving 12 bases not matched to a gene. The CDR3 extends over 16 amino acids. CDR1 is SQVTM and CDR2 is ANQGSEA in the germline V gene. CDR3 in DNA: TGCAGCGTTGAAACAGGACAGGGAAGGGTTGGAGATACGCAGTATTTT. Amino acid sequence: CSVETGQGRVGDTQYF.

V and J are TRBV4-3 and TRBJ2-2, with D possibly TRBD1 on 5 matching bases. The CDR3 sequence is 15 residues long. Between the trimmed V and J ends, which lost 0 bases and 7 bases, there was a span of 12 bases. The V gene's germline CDR1 is LGHNA and CDR2 YSLEER. The DNA for the CDR3 is TGCGCCAGCAGCCAAGATTCGGCAGGGTTCGGGGAGCTGTTTTTT. It codes for CASSQDSAGFGELFF.

The chain couples TRBV29-1 to TRBJ1-2; no clear D gene. CDR1 and CDR2 (germline): SQVTM, ANQGSEA. V was cut by 0 bases and J by 10 bases, with 15 bases left in between. This CDR3 region has 13 residues. CDR3 region: CSVEEPGRLNYTF. As DNA, the CDR3 is TGCAGCGTTGAAGAACCGGGAAGGCTGAACTACACCTTC.

The chain carries TRBV3-1 and TRBJ2-1; D is possibly TRBD2 (5 bases). Trimming shortened V by 3 bases and J by 1 base, and 10 bases separated the two germline ends. This CDR3 region has 15 residues. The germline V gene encodes CDR1 LGHDT and CDR2 YNNKEL (reference sequence). CDR3 coding DNA: TGTGCCAGCAGCCAGGCTAGCCGATCCTACAATGAGCAGTTCTTC. Protein sequence: CASSQASRSYNEQFF.

V and J are TRBV29-1 and TRBJ2-1; 7 bases fit TRBD2. Germline values: CDR1 SQVTM, CDR2 ANQGSEA. The V and J ends lost 1 base and 4 bases, in that order; junction bases with no gene match: 7. The CDR3 sequence is 15 residues long. The chain's CDR3 is CSVEVTSVEYNEQFF. The DNA of the CDR3 is TGCAGCGTTGAAGTAACTAGCGTGGAGTACAATGAGCAGTTCTTC.

The V gene is TRBV6-1, the J gene TRBJ2-1; TRBD2 aligns across 9 bases. V gave up 2 bases and J gave up 0 bases; unmatched junction bases: 5. This CDR3 is 17 amino acids long. Looked up from germline, CDR1 is MNHNS and CDR2 is SASEGT. CDR3 region: CASSEFGGRASYNEQFF. The DNA for the CDR3 is TGTGCCAGCAGTGAATTTGGCGGGAGGGCCTCCTACAATGAGCAGTTCTTC.

The chain recombines TRBV6-6 with TRBJ1-1, with TRBD1 identical over 9 bases. The germline gives CDR1 MNHNY, CDR2 SVGAGI (reference sequence). The CDR3 has 17 amino acids. Germline trimming cut 2 bases from V and 2 bases from J; bases unmatched to any gene: 9. The CDR3: CASSYGTGGIGNTEAFF. CDR3 nucleotide sequence: TGTGCCAGCAGTTACGGTACAGGGGGCATCGGCAACACTGAAGCTTTCTTT.

This chain links TRBV29-1 with TRBJ1-2; no clear D gene. Germline V CDR1 and CDR2: SQVTM, ANQGSEA. The CDR3 consists of 12 residues. The germline V and J ends were trimmed by 2 bases and 4 bases, with 8 bases remaining between them. The CDR3 protein is CSVELIPYGYTF. The CDR3 region has the DNA TGCAGCGTTGAATTGATCCCCTATGGCTACACCTTC.

This clonotype was counted a few times. The rearrangement uses TRBV29-1 and TRBJ1-2; 7 nucleotides line up with TRBD1. The CDR3 sequence is 13 residues long. With 7 bases clipped from V and 4 bases from J, the junction kept 9 bases outside the gene matches. Germline lookup yields CDR1 SQVTM and CDR2 ANQGSEA. The DNA for the CDR3 is TGCAGCGCCTTGACAGGGATGCCCTATGGCTACACCTTC. This encodes CSALTGMPYGYTF. Full variable domain (remainder filled in from reference TRBV29-1 and TRBJ1-2): SAVISQKPSRDICQRGTSLTIQCQVDSQVTMMFWYRQQPGQSLTLIATANQGSEATYESGFVIDKFPISRPNLTFSTLTVSNMSPEDSSIYLCSALTGMPYGYTFGSGTRLTVV.